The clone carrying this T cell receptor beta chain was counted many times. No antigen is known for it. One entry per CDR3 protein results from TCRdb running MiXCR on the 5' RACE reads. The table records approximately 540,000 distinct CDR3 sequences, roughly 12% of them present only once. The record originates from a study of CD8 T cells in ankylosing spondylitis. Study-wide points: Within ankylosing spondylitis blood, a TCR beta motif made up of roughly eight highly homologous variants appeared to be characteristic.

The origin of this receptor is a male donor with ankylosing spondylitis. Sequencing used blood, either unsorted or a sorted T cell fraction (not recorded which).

The CDR3 DNA reads as TGTGCCAGCAGCTTAGAGGTCCAACGGAGCTACGAGCAGTACTTC. It codes for CASSLEVQRSYEQYF. This chain joins TRBV7-2 and TRBJ2-7, with D hard to call. This CDR3 spans 15 amino acids. The V gene's germline CDR1 is SGHTA and CDR2 FQGNSA. Trimming removed 1 base from V and 3 bases from J, with 13 bases in between.